A single sample gave rise to the 18 T cell receptor beta chains below, sequenced in a study of T cells in localized non-small cell lung cancer (dated by TCRdb to about 2020). The library relied on the immunoSEQ multiplex PCR assay. The source is immuneACCESS, and TCRdb retained only in-frame sequences with V and J called. Part of the clones is not carried over; for the studies checked, unresolved V genes explain less than half of this, and the remainder is unexplained. In all, the sample holds fewer than 100,000 clones, and around 82% of those were seen once. The ten largest clones take up 8.5% to 10% of the sample. The sequencing here drew on peripheral blood, taken before any cancer treatment. The receptors originated from a female donor older than 55 with stage I lung adenocarcinoma.

This chain connects TRBV19 to TRBJ2-5; D gene ambiguous. The germline CDR1 and CDR2 sequences are LNHDA and SQIVND (reference sequence). This CDR3 contains 11 residues. The V end was cut by 5 bases, the J end by 5 bases, with 6 bases between. The CDR3 coding sequence is TGTGCCAGTAGTCTGAGGGAGACCCAGTACTTC. Encoded protein: CASSLRETQYF.

J is TRBJ2-5 and V is TRBV4-3, with 8 bases matching TRBD1. The DNA end is more similar to TRBJ2-7, so the J call may be wrong. Looked up from germline, CDR1 is LGHNA and CDR2 is YSLEER. The CDR3 length is 16 residues. The CDR3 nucleotides are TGCGCCAGCAGCCAAGATAGTGGGGAGCAGGGGGCCGAGCAGTACTTC. Encoded protein: CASSQDSGEQGAEQYF.

About this clone itself: One junction end does not reproduce the germline sequence, and a read error may be involved. This chain connects TRBV5-8 to TRBJ2-2; TRBD1 agrees at 12 bases. The CDR3 totals 15 residues. Looked up from germline, CDR1 is SGHTS and CDR2 is YDEGEE. CDR3 protein: CASIRDRGRTVELFF. The CDR3 DNA reads as TGTGCCAGCATCCGGGACAGGGGGCGCACCGTGGAGCTGTTTTTT.

This chain links TRBV10-3 with TRBJ2-3; TRBD2 agrees at 10 bases. This CDR3 comprises 16 residues. Per the germline V gene, CDR1 is ENHRY and CDR2 is SYGVKD. J lost 3 bases, V lost 4 bases, and 7 bases had no gene match. The CDR3, as DNA: TGTGCCATCAGTGGGGCGGCGGGACTAGCGACAGATACGCAGTATTTT. This gives the protein CAISGAAGLATDTQYF.

The chain links TRBV28 to TRBJ2-6; D ambiguous. The CDR3 consists of 16 residues. V was trimmed by 2 bases and J by 1 base, leaving 9 bases between them. The germline CDR1 and CDR2 sequences are MDHEN and SYDVKM. Here the CDR3 DNA reads TGTGCCAGCAGTTTAGGACGGGTTTCTGGGGCCAACGTCCTGACTTTC. Its protein product is CASSLGRVSGANVLTF.

The chain links TRBV28 to TRBJ1-4; D might be TRBD1 (5 bases). With 4 bases removed from V and 5 bases from J, the gap between germline ends came to 11 bases. The V gene's germline CDR1 is MDHEN and CDR2 SYDVKM. The CDR3 has 14 amino acids. CDR3 nucleotides: TGTGCCAGCAGTTGGGGCAGGAGAAATGAAAAACTGTTTTTT. Translation gives CASSWGRRNEKLFF.

The chain links TRBV7-7 to TRBJ2-5, with 7 bases matching TRBD1. V lost 4 bases to trimming and J lost 5 bases; unmatched junction nucleotides: 10. This CDR3 has 15 residues. The germline V gene encodes CDR1 SSHAT and CDR2 FNYEAQ (reference sequence). This chain's CDR3 is CASSSTGASLETQYF. DNA of the CDR3: TGTGCCAGCAGCTCTACAGGGGCTTCATTGGAGACCCAGTACTTC. The full variable domain, completed using reference TRBV7-7 and TRBJ2-5, is GAGVSQSPRYKVTKRGQDVTLRCDPISSHATLYWYQQALGQGPEFLTYFNYEAQPDKSGLPSDRFSAERPEGSISTLTIQRTEQRDSAMYRCASSSTGASLETQYFGPGTRLLVL.

This clone has just one count. The J gene is TRBJ2-7, the V gene TRBV19, with D hard to call. This CDR3 has 14 residues. CDR1 LNHDA and CDR2 SQIVND come from the germline V gene (reference sequence). Between the trimmed V and J ends, which lost 5 bases and 0 bases, there was a span of 11 bases. The CDR3 DNA reads as TGTGCCAGTAGTCTGCAGCCTTCCTCCTACGAGCAGTACTTC. Encoded protein: CASSLQPSSYEQYF.

The chain recombines TRBV7-9 with TRBJ1-1; D not certain. In germline, CDR1 is SEHNR, CDR2 FQNEAQ (reference sequence). Trimming took off 1 base at V and 2 bases at J, with 5 bases between the two ends. This CDR3 contains 13 residues. The CDR3 sequence is CASSLGDNTEAFF. The CDR3 nucleotides are TGTGCCAGCAGCTTAGGAGATAACACTGAAGCTTTCTTT.

The chain uses TRBV9 and TRBJ2-7, with D possibly TRBD2 on 6 matching bases. Germline V gives CDR1 SGDLS, CDR2 YYNGEE. CDR3 length: 14 residues. V was trimmed by 0 bases and J by 1 base, leaving 8 bases between them. CDR3 DNA sequence: TGTGCCAGCAGCGTAGGGGGACTGTCCTACGAGCAGTACTTC. It yields the protein CASSVGGLSYEQYF.

The V and J genes are TRBV30 and TRBJ1-1; D not certain. The CDR3 has 15 amino acids. V lost 0 bases and J 4 bases, leaving 15 bases between the germline ends. Per germline, CDR1 GTSNPN and CDR2 SVGIG (reference sequence). The CDR3 loop reads CAWSVRRGFGTEAFF. Here the CDR3 DNA reads TGTGCCTGGAGTGTACGAAGAGGGTTCGGCACTGAAGCTTTCTTT.

This clone was recorded many times. V gene TRBV6-5 combines with J gene TRBJ1-2, with 7 bases that match TRBD1. Trimming cost V 5 bases and J 4 bases; bases outside gene matches: 7. Germline V lookup: CDR1 MNHEY, CDR2 SVGAGI. The CDR3 extends over 14 amino acids. Here the CDR3 DNA reads TGTGCCAGCAGTCGAACAGGGGTAGGCTATGGCTACACCTTC. This codes for CASSRTGVGYGYTF.

This chain connects TRBV14 to TRBJ2-1; TRBD2 matches at 9 bases. V lost 4 bases to trimming and J lost 2 bases; unmatched junction nucleotides: 3. Germline V gene data show CDR1 as SGHDN and CDR2 as FVKESK. The CDR3 loop spans 15 amino acids. The CDR3 spells CASSRSGRTYNEQFF. The DNA of the CDR3 is TGTGCCAGCAGCCGCAGCGGGAGGACCTACAATGAGCAGTTCTTC.

The chain couples TRBV6-5 to TRBJ1-4; D is unresolved. This CDR3 spans 14 amino acids. The germline V gene has CDR1 MNHEY and CDR2 SVGAGI. Trimming removed 5 bases at V and 5 bases at J, with 12 bases between. CDR3 nucleotide sequence: TGTGCCAGCAGTAAACAGAACCTAAATGAAAAACTGTTTTTT. The encoded protein is CASSKQNLNEKLFF.

The V call is TRBV7-6, the J call TRBJ2-2; D unresolved. In germline, CDR1 is SGHVS, CDR2 FNYEAQ. This CDR3 is 14 amino acids long. V was clipped by 1 base and J by 4 bases, with 7 bases between them. The CDR3 protein is CASSLDGSTGELFF. The CDR3, as DNA: TGTGCCAGCAGCTTAGACGGAAGCACCGGGGAGCTGTTTTTT.

The CDR3 coding sequence is TGCGCCAGCAGCCAAGATTTCAGGGCTGGGGCCAACGTCCTGACTTTC. Translation: CASSQDFRAGANVLTF. V usage is TRBV4-3 and J usage is TRBJ2-6; D is possibly TRBD1 (5 bases). CDR1 and CDR2 from the germline V gene are LGHNA and YSLEER. Trimming removed 0 bases from V and 2 bases from J, with 8 bases in between. This CDR3 has 16 amino acids.

This chain joins TRBV7-9 and TRBJ2-5, with a tentative D call TRBD2 (5 bases). The CDR3 is made up of 13 amino acids. Per the germline V gene, CDR1 is SEHNR and CDR2 is FQNEAQ (reference sequence). Deletions cut 6 bases from V and 7 bases from J, with 15 bases between. CDR3 DNA: TGTGCCAGCAGTCTCCGGGGTCCTGGGACCCAGTACTTC. The encoded protein is CASSLRGPGTQYF.

The V gene is TRBV6-1, the J gene TRBJ2-7; 10 bases are a match to TRBD1. CDR3 length: 19 residues. Trimming took 4 bases from V and 6 from J; bases not matched to a gene: 21. CDR1 and CDR2 from the germline V gene are MNHNS and SASEGT. CDR3 amino acids: CASSVPPGQGPLPGGEQYF. In DNA form, the CDR3 reads TGTGCCAGCAGTGTACCACCGGGACAGGGGCCCCTCCCTGGCGGCGAGCAGTACTTC.